These T cell receptor beta chains were read from a single sample in a study of early T cells in non-severe SARS-CoV-2 infection. MiXCR was run by TCRdb on the 5' RACE reads, yielding one entry per CDR3 protein. The sample lists 40,000 to 45,000 distinct CDR3 sequences; 10% to 15% were seen once. Sequenced: whole blood. These receptors all come from an adult who was a healthcare worker with PCR-confirmed SARS-CoV-2 infection or an uninfected control (not recorded which). Each CDR3 is given with its conserved first and last residue. The D gene is left open where the match is weak. Clone size is stated in some rows and not others, as once, few, many or a class when expanded.

NA TRBJ2-1 TRBV11-2 NA CASSLRGGDTHNNEQFF TGTGCCAGCAGCTTACGGGGAGGAGATACTCATAACAATGAGCAGTTCTTC
TRBD2 TRBJ2-1 TRBV3-1 many CASCASGRGNEQFF TGTGCCAGCTGCGCTAGCGGGAGGGGCAATGAGCAGTTCTTC
TRBD1 TRBJ2-7 TRBV25-1 few CASRAGTGNYEQYF TGTGCCAGCAGAGCCGGGACAGGAAACTACGAGCAGTACTTC
NA TRBJ2-1 TRBV6-2/TRBV6-3 NA CASYDRTPNAYNEQFF TGTGCCAGCTACGATAGGACTCCCAACGCCTACAATGAGCAGTTCTTC
NA TRBJ2-3 TRBV20-1 many CSADRIAASDTQYF TGCAGTGCTGATAGGATAGCGGCTTCAGATACGCAGTATTTT
NA TRBJ2-5 TRBV4-1 NA CASSQDPGGQETQYF TGCGCCAGCAGCCAAGATCCCGGGGGACAAGAGACCCAGTACTTC
TRBD1 TRBJ2-7 TRBV7-3 many CASSLNRGYEQYF TGTGCCAGCAGCTTAAACAGGGGCTACGAGCAGTACTTC
NA TRBJ2-1 TRBV7-8 few CASSLGGPTIMNEQFF TGTGCCAGCAGCCTGGGGGGGCCTACGATTATGAATGAGCAGTTCTTC
NA TRBJ1-2 TRBV7-6 NA CASSPLDIAYGYTF TGTGCCAGCAGCCCGTTGGACATCGCCTATGGCTACACCTTC
NA TRBJ2-7 TRBV7-2 few CASSLLPLSGTPLSEQYF TGTGCCAGCAGCCTCCTTCCCCTTTCCGGGACTCCTCTATCCGAGCAGTACTTC
NA TRBJ1-1 TRBV3-1 NA CASSPSPDRPYTEAFF TGTGCCAGCAGCCCCTCTCCTGACAGGCCGTACACTGAAGCTTTCTTT
NA TRBJ2-2 TRBV20-1 few CSARTGTGELFF TGCAGTGCTCGGACCGGGACCGGGGAGCTGTTTTTT
NA TRBJ1-4 TRBV6-1 NA CASRVQFGRAADEKLFF TGTGCCAGCAGAGTCCAGTTCGGACGCGCCGCTGACGAAAAACTGTTTTTT
NA TRBJ2-2 TRBV12-3/TRBV12-4 NA CASSFQTGVNTGELFF TGTGCCAGCAGTTTCCAGACAGGCGTAAACACCGGGGAGCTGTTTTTT
NA TRBJ2-4 TRBV29-1 few CSVEEGGIQYF TGCAGCGTTGAAGAAGGGGGCATTCAGTACTTC
NA TRBJ1-6 TRBV20-1 NA CSSTRWKGGGSYNSPLHF TGCAGCTCGACCCGTTGGAAGGGCGGGGGCTCCTATAATTCACCCCTCCATTTT
NA TRBJ2-2 TRBV6-5 NA CASSRDHTGELFF TGTGCCAGCAGCCGGGATCACACCGGGGAGCTGTTTTTT
TRBD1 TRBJ2-3 TRBV28 few CASRRQGTRGDTQYF TGTGCCAGCAGAAGACAGGGTACAAGAGGAGATACGCAGTATTTT
NA TRBJ2-3 TRBV7-9 NA CASSPRDVGLSTDTQYF TGTGCCAGCAGCCCCCGGGACGTTGGCTTAAGCACAGATACGCAGTATTTT
TRBD1 TRBJ2-4 TRBV19 few CASSQPGQGQYF TGTGCCAGTAGTCAGCCGGGACAGGGACAGTACTTC
NA TRBJ2-1 TRBV28 NA CASRLPGGAGSNEQFF TGTGCCAGCAGACTCCCTGGGGGCGCCGGGAGCAATGAGCAGTTCTTC
NA TRBJ2-1 TRBV10-2 few CASISEGQGSYNEQFF TGCGCCAGCATCTCGGAGGGCCAGGGCTCCTACAATGAGCAGTTCTTC
NA TRBJ2-2 TRBV7-7 NA CASSLQGGELFF TGTGCTAGCAGTCTCCAAGGCGGGGAGCTGTTTTTT
NA TRBJ2-1 TRBV4-2 NA CASGLEGNEQFF TGTGCCAGCGGGCTGGAAGGCAATGAGCAGTTCTTC
NA TRBJ2-5 TRBV12-3/TRBV12-4 NA CASSLSDTGKTQYF TGTGCCAGCAGTTTATCCGACACGGGAAAGACCCAGTACTTC
NA TRBJ1-1 TRBV6-5 many CASRYRDTNTEAFF TGTGCCAGCAGGTACCGGGACACGAACACTGAAGCTTTCTTT
TRBD2 TRBJ2-7 TRBV7-2 NA CASSATSGTGEQYF TGTGCCAGCAGCGCGACTAGCGGGACGGGCGAGCAGTACTTC
TRBD2 TRBJ2-1 TRBV20-1 many CSARDMERGDYNEQFF TGCAGTGCTAGAGATATGGAGCGGGGGGACTACAATGAGCAGTTCTTC
NA TRBJ1-1 TRBV4-2 few CASSQDQGSNTEAFF TGTGCCAGCAGCCAAGATCAGGGGTCGAACACTGAAGCTTTCTTT
NA TRBJ2-2 TRBV28 NA CASGPHTGELFF TGTGCCAGCGGGCCGCACACCGGGGAGCTGTTTTTT
TRBD1 TRBJ1-1 TRBV30 NA CAAQTGVEAFF TGTGCCGCACAAACAGGGGTCGAAGCTTTCTTT
TRBD1 TRBJ1-6 TRBV4-3 many CASSLGTGVDSPLHF TGCGCCAGCAGCCTCGGAACAGGGGTAGATTCACCCCTCCACTTT
NA TRBJ1-2 TRBV20-1 many CSAGDTSNYGYTF TGCAGTGCTGGGGACACCTCTAACTATGGCTACACCTTC
NA TRBJ2-3 TRBV5-6 many CASSGALPPQYF TGTGCCAGCAGCGGGGCCTTACCCCCTCAGTATTTT
TRBD2 TRBJ2-1 TRBV20-1 NA CSARDPVAGVRQFF TGCAGTGCTAGAGATCCGGTAGCGGGGGTGCGGCAGTTCTTC
NA TRBJ1-2 TRBV6-2/TRBV6-3 many CASRRTENYGYTF TGTGCCAGCAGAAGAACAGAGAACTATGGCTACACCTTC
NA TRBJ1-3 TRBV7-2 NA CASSSGPDMRNTIYF TGTGCCAGCAGCTCAGGGCCCGATATGAGAAACACCATATATTTT
NA TRBJ1-2 TRBV20-1 many CSARGANYGYTF TGCAGTGCTAGAGGAGCTAACTATGGCTACACCTTC
TRBD1 TRBJ1-4 TRBV5-1 many CASSRRDRANEKLFF TGCGCCAGCAGCCGCCGGGACAGGGCTAATGAAAAACTGTTTTTT
NA TRBJ2-7 TRBV28 few CASNQVPGYEQYF TGTGCCAGCAACCAAGTTCCTGGGTACGAGCAGTACTTC
TRBD2 TRBJ2-3 TRBV11-2 many CASSFPLAGVSTDTQYF TGTGCCAGCAGCTTCCCTCTAGCGGGGGTTAGCACAGATACGCAGTATTTT
NA TRBJ2-1 TRBV2 many CASSPNWDEQFF TGTGCCAGCAGCCCAAACTGGGATGAGCAGTTCTTC
NA TRBJ2-1 TRBV7-8 few CASSLNPGSYNEQFF TGTGCCAGCAGCTTAAATCCGGGATCCTACAATGAGCAGTTCTTC
NA TRBJ1-5 TRBV5-6 many CASSLSSGSYQPQHF TGTGCCAGCAGCTTAAGTTCAGGGTCGTATCAGCCCCAGCATTTT
TRBD1 TRBJ2-3 TRBV6-2/TRBV6-3 few CASTLRMTKGTGPTDTQYF TGTGCCAGCACCCTTAGGATGACGAAGGGGACAGGCCCCACAGATACGCAGTATTTT
NA TRBJ2-1 TRBV5-1 many CASSLGAFGNEQFF TGCGCCAGCAGCTTGGGCGCTTTCGGCAATGAGCAGTTCTTC
NA TRBJ2-4 TRBV4-1 NA CASSQSLAKNIQYF TGCGCCAGCAGCCAATCGCTAGCCAAAAACATTCAGTACTTC
NA TRBJ2-7 TRBV9 few CASSVAPTGDTYEQYF TGTGCCAGCAGCGTAGCCCCAACGGGGGATACCTACGAGCAGTACTTC
TRBD2 TRBJ2-7 TRBV5-5 many CASRRGYNSYEQYF TGTGCCAGCAGGCGGGGGTACAATTCCTACGAGCAGTACTTC
TRBD1 TRBJ1-2 TRBV3-1 many CASSHQTGESGYTF TGTGCCAGCAGCCACCAAACAGGGGAAAGCGGCTACACCTTC
TRBD2 TRBJ2-5 TRBV20-1 few CSASRLAGQETQYF TGCAGTGCAAGTCGACTAGCGGGGCAAGAGACCCAGTACTTC
NA TRBJ2-1 TRBV3-1 few CASSRGDNEQFF TGTGCCAGCAGCCGGGGGGATAATGAGCAGTTCTTC